Presented here are 15 T cell receptor beta chains from one specimen sequenced in a study of identical twins. TCRdb ran MiXCR on the 5' RACE reads and lists one entry per CDR3 protein. The table shows approximately 680,000 distinct CDR3 sequences, with 7.1% occurring only once. A further study also used this sample, focusing on yellow fever vaccine responses in identical twins.

Material for sequencing was PBMCs. The receptors were sampled from a woman aged 18 to 35 in good health.

This clonotype was seen a few times. The chain links TRBV20-1 to TRBJ1-5; no clear D. With 0 bases removed from V and 7 bases from J, the gap between germline ends came to 10 bases. CDR1 is DFQATT, CDR2 SNEGSKA, per germline (reference sequence). The CDR3 runs 13 residues. CDR3 in amino acids: CSAREGGVQPQHF. Here the CDR3 DNA reads TGCAGTGCTAGAGAGGGTGGGGTACAGCCCCAGCATTTT.

The chain carries TRBV29-1 and TRBJ2-1; D possibly corresponds to TRBD1 (5 bases). Germline CDR1 is SQVTM and CDR2 is ANQGSEA. V dropped 5 bases and J dropped 6 bases, with 11 bases sitting between them. This CDR3 has 12 amino acids. The DNA for the CDR3 is TGCAGCGTTTCTGGACAAAGCAATGAGCAGTTCTTC. Translation gives CSVSGQSNEQFF.

This clonotype was picked up many times. The genes are TRBV6-5 and TRBJ1-2, with 10 positions matching TRBD1. The CDR3 totals 12 residues. J was trimmed by 7 bases and V by 9 bases; bases with no gene match: 5. Germline V gene lookup returns CDR1 MNHEY and CDR2 SVGAGI. The CDR3: CASRQGAGGYTF. The CDR3 DNA follows: TGTGCCAGTCGACAGGGGGCAGGTGGCTACACCTTC.

This clonotype was counted many times. The J gene is TRBJ1-1, the V gene TRBV15; D might be TRBD1 (5 bases). Germline CDR1 LNHNV, CDR2 YYDKDF (reference sequence). The CDR3 is 12 amino acids. With 5 bases removed from V and 5 bases from J, the gap between germline ends came to 9 bases. The CDR3 DNA reads TGTGCCACCAGCCGAGGGGATACTGAAGCTTTCTTT. Translated: CATSRGDTEAFF.

In its sample, this clonotype was seen a few times. The rearrangement links TRBV20-1 to TRBJ1-4, with D perhaps matching TRBD1 (5 bases). V was trimmed by 6 bases and J by 3 bases, leaving 20 bases between them. Germline V CDR1 and CDR2: DFQATT, SNEGSKA (reference sequence). The length of the CDR3 is 16 residues. CDR3 bases: TGCAGTGCCACAAGAGGGCAGGGTATGGCTAATGAAAAACTGTTTTTT. Protein: CSATRGQGMANEKLFF.

V and J are TRBV3-1 and TRBJ1-1; D gene ambiguous. The CDR3 contains 12 residues. V gave up 1 base and J gave up 7 bases, with 7 bases separating them. Looked up from germline, CDR1 is LGHDT and CDR2 is YNNKEL (reference sequence). The CDR3 DNA reads TGTGCCAGCAGCCAAGGCACCTTTGAAGCTTTCTTT. Translated, it gives CASSQGTFEAFF.

V usage is TRBV3-1 and J usage is TRBJ2-1; D gene ambiguous. Trimming took off 3 bases at V and 3 bases at J, with 6 bases between the two ends. Germline CDR1 LGHDT, CDR2 YNNKEL (reference sequence). The CDR3 has 13 amino acids. The CDR3 nucleotides are TGTGCCAGCAGCCACAACTTCTACAATGAGCAGTTCTTC. It is translated as CASSHNFYNEQFF.

This clonotype was observed at least ten times. The chain uses TRBV20-1 and TRBJ2-3, with 9 bases fitting TRBD1. From germline, CDR1 is DFQATT and CDR2 SNEGSKA (reference sequence). Trimming cost V 6 bases and J 1 base; bases outside gene matches: 2. The CDR3 runs 13 residues. CDR3 coding DNA: TGCAGTGCATGGGACAGGGGCACAGATACGCAGTATTTT. Residues: CSAWDRGTDTQYF.

This clonotype was seen only a few times. The gene calls are TRBV3-1 and TRBJ2-7, with 7 bases identical to TRBD2. CDR3 length equals 16 residues. Germline-derived CDR1 and CDR2 are LGHDT and YNNKEL (reference sequence). V trimming: 4 bases; J trimming: 4 bases; junction bases outside the gene matches: 13. In DNA form, the CDR3 reads TGTGCCAGCAGCCGTGAAGGGGCAGGGAGGGGATACGAGCAGTACTTC. As protein: CASSREGAGRGYEQYF.

This chain connects TRBV5-5 to TRBJ2-7; D may be TRBD1 (6 bases). Per the germline V gene, CDR1 is SGHKS and CDR2 is YYEKEE (reference sequence). The CDR3 spans 14 residues. Trimming took 7 bases from V and 5 from J, leaving 19 bases between them. CDR3 DNA: TGTGCCAGCGGACCCCCATCCCGGGACAACGAGCAGTACGTC. This encodes CASGPPSRDNEQYV.

This clonotype was recorded at least ten times. The J gene is TRBJ1-5, the V gene TRBV20-1; D gene uncertain. This CDR3 region has 15 residues. Trimming took 1 base from V and 0 from J, leaving 10 bases between them. The V gene's germline CDR1 is DFQATT and CDR2 SNEGSKA (reference sequence). The CDR3 here is CSARGGEDSNQPQHF. The DNA of the CDR3 is TGCAGTGCTAGAGGTGGGGAGGATAGCAATCAGCCCCAGCATTTT.

This chain connects TRBV7-9 to TRBJ1-4; the D gene is possibly TRBD1 (5 bases). Germline CDR1 reads SEHNR; CDR2 reads FQNEAQ (reference sequence). This CDR3 has 16 residues. The ends were cut back, 8 bases at V and 8 bases at J, with 24 bases in the middle. The CDR3 sequence: CASAPATDSLWEKLFF. The CDR3 DNA follows: TGTGCCAGCGCCCCGGCGACCGACAGCTTGTGGGAAAAACTGTTTTTT.

This clonotype was found a few times. The chain uses TRBV4-2 and TRBJ2-1; TRBD2 aligns across 7 bases. The CDR3 sequence is 15 residues long. CDR1 is LGHNA, CDR2 YNFKEQ, per germline. With V trimmed by 1 base and J by 4 bases, 4 bases remained unmatched. The CDR3 loop reads CASSQVGGGYNEQFF. The CDR3 nucleotides read TGTGCCAGCAGCCAAGTTGGGGGGGGGTACAATGAGCAGTTCTTC.

This chain uses TRBV4-1 with TRBJ2-1; 10 bases map to TRBD2. Germline V gives CDR1 MGHRA, CDR2 YSYEKL. The CDR3 totals 16 residues. The trim removed 1 base at V and 6 bases at J, leaving 6 bases unmatched. The CDR3 loop is CASSQVVAGGGNEQFF. CDR3 nucleotide sequence: TGCGCCAGCAGCCAAGTAGTAGCGGGGGGAGGCAATGAGCAGTTCTTC.

The V gene is TRBV19, the J gene TRBJ2-7; 8 bases fit TRBD2. Germline V gene lookup returns CDR1 LNHDA and CDR2 SQIVND (reference sequence). After removal of 3 bases from V and 7 bases from J, the junction contained 5 bases not matched to a gene. The CDR3 sequence is 13 residues long. The CDR3 is CASSIGLASEQYF. DNA for the CDR3: TGTGCCAGTAGTATTGGACTAGCAAGTGAGCAGTACTTC.